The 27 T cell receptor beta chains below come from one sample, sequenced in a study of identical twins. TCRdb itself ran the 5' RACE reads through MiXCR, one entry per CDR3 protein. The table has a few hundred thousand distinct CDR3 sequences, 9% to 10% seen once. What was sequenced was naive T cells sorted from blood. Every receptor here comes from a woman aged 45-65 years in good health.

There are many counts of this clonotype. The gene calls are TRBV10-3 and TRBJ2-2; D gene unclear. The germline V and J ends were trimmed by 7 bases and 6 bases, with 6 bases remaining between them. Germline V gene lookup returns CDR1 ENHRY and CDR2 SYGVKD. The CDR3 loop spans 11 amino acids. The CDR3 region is CAITRSGELFF. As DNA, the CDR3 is TGTGCCATCACAAGGTCCGGGGAGCTGTTTTTT.

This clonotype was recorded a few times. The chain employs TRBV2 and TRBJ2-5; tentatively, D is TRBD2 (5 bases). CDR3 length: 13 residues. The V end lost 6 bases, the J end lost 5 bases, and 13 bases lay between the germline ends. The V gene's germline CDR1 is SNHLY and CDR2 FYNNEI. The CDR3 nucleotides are TGTGCCAGCAGAGCAACTAGTCCGGAGACCCAGTACTTC. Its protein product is CASRATSPETQYF. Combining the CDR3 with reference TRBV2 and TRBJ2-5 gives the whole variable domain EPEVTQTPSHQVTQMGQEVILRCVPISNHLYFYWYRQILGQKVEFLVSFYNNEISEKSEIFDDQFSVERPDGSNFTLKIRSTKLEDSAMYFCASRATSPETQYFGPGTRLLVL.

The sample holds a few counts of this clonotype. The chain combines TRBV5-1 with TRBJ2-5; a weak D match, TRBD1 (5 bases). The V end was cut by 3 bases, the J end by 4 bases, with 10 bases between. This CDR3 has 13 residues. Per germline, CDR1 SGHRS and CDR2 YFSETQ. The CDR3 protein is CASSSTAGETQYF. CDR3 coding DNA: TGCGCCAGCAGCTCGACAGCCGGAGAGACCCAGTACTTC.

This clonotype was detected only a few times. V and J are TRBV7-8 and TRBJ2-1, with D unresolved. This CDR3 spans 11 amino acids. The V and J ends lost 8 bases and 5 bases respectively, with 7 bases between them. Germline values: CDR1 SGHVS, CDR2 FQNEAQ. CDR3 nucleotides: TGTGCCAGCCAATCAGACAATGAGCAGTTCTTC. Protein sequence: CASQSDNEQFF.

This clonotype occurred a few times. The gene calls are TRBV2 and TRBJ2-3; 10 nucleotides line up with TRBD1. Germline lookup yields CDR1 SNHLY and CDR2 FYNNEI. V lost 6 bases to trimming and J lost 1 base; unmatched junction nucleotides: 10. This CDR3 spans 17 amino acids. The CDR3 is CASSATGQGEGTDTQYF. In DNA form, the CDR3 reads TGTGCCAGCAGCGCGACCGGACAGGGGGAGGGCACAGATACGCAGTATTTT. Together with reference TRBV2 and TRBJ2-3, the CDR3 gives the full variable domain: EPEVTQTPSHQVTQMGQEVILRCVPISNHLYFYWYRQILGQKVEFLVSFYNNEISEKSEIFDDQFSVERPDGSNFTLKIRSTKLEDSAMYFCASSATGQGEGTDTQYFGPGTRLTVL.

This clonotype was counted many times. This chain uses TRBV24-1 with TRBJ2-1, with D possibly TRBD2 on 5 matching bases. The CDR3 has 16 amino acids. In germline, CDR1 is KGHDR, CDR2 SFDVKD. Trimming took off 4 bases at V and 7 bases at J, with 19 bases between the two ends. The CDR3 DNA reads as TGTGCCACCAGTGACCGGACTGGAAACCTGGGGAATGAGCAGTTCTTC. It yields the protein CATSDRTGNLGNEQFF.

The CDR3 here is CALETGQGTDTQYF. The CDR3 region has the DNA TGTGCCTTGGAGACGGGACAGGGAACTGATACGCAGTATTTT. The chain has TRBV30 and TRBJ2-3, with 9 bases lining up with TRBD1. From germline, CDR1 is GTSNPN and CDR2 SVGIG (reference sequence). Trimming took 7 bases from V and 6 from J; bases not matched to a gene: 11. CDR3 length: 14 residues.

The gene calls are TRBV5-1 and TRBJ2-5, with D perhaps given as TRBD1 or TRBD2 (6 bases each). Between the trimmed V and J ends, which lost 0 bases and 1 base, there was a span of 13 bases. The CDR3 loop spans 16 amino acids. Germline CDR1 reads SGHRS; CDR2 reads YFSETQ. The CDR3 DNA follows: TGCGCCAGCAGCTTGGCGTGGGGGGCCTCCCAAGAGACCCAGTACTTC. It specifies CASSLAWGASQETQYF.

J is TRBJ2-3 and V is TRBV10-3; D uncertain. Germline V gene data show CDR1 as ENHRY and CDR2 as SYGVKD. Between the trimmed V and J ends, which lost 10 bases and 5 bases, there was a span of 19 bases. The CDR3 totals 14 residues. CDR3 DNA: TGTGCCACCACAAAATCGAGTTCTGAAGATACGCAGTATTTT. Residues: CATTKSSSEDTQYF.

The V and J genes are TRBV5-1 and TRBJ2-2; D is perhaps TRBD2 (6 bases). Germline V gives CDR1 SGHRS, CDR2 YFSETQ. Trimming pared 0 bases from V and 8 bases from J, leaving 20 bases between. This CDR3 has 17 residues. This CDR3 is CASSLAPGLSVAGELFF. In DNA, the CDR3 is TGCGCCAGCAGCTTGGCACCGGGACTCTCGGTCGCGGGGGAGCTGTTTTTT.

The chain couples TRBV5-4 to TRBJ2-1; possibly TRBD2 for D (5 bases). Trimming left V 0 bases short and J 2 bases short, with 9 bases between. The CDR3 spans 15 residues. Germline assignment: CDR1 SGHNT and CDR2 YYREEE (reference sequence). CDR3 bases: TGTGCCAGCAGCTTGGGGAGGCTAGCCTACAATGAGCAGTTCTTC. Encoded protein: CASSLGRLAYNEQFF.

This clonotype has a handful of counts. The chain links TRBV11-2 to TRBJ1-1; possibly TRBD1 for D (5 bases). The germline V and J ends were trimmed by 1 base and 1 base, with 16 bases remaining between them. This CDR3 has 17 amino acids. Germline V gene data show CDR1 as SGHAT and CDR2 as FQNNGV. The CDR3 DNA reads TGTGCCAGCAGCTTAGTCTCGCCTCGACAGACGAACACTGAAGCTTTCTTT. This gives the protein CASSLVSPRQTNTEAFF. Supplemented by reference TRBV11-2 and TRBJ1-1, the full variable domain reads EAGVAQSPRYKIIEKRQSVAFWCNPISGHATLYWYQQILGQGPKLLIQFQNNGVVDDSQLPKDRFSAERLKGVDSTLKIQPAKLEDSAVYLCASSLVSPRQTNTEAFFGQGTRLTVV.

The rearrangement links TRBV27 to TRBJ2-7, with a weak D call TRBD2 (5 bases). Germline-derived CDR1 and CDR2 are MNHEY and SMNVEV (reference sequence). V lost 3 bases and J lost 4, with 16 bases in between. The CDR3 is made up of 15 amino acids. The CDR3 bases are TGTGCCAGCAGTTTTAAAGAGGGAGCCGCTTACGAGCAGTACTTC. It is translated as CASSFKEGAAYEQYF.

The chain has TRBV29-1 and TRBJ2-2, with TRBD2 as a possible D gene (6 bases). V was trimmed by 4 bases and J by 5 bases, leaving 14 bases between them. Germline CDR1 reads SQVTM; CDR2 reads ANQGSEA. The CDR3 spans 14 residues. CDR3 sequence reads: CSVVKGAGTGELFF. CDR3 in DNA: TGCAGCGTTGTGAAGGGTGCGGGAACCGGGGAGCTGTTTTTT.

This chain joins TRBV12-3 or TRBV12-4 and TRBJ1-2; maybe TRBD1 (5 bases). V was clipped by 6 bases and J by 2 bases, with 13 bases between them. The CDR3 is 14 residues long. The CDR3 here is CASRPAGGNYGYTF. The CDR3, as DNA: TGTGCCAGCAGACCAGCGGGGGGGAACTATGGCTACACCTTC.

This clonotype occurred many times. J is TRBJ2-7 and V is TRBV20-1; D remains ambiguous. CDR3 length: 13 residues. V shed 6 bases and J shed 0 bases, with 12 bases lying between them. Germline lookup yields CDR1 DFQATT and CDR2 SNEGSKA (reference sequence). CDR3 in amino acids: CSARSPASYEQYF. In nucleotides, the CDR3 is TGCAGTGCGCGTAGCCCTGCCTCCTACGAGCAGTACTTC.

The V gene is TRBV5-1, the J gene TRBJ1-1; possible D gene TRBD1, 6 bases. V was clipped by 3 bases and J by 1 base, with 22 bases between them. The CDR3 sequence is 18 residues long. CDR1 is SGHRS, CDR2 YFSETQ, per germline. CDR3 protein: CASSWGGRQGGWNTEAFF. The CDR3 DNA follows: TGCGCCAGCAGCTGGGGGGGGCGCCAGGGAGGTTGGAACACTGAAGCTTTCTTT.

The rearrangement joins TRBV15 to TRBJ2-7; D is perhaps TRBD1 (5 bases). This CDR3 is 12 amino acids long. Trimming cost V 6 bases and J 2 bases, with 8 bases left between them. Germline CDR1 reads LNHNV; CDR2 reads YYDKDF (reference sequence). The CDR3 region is CATRQDTYEQYF. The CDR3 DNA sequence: TGTGCCACCAGACAGGACACCTACGAGCAGTACTTC. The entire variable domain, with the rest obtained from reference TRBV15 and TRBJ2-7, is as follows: DAMVIQNPRYQVTQFGKPVTLSCSQTLNHNVMYWYQQKSSQAPKLLFHYYDKDFNNEADTPDNFQSRRPNTSFCFLDIRSPGLGDTAMYLCATRQDTYEQYFGPGTRLTVT.

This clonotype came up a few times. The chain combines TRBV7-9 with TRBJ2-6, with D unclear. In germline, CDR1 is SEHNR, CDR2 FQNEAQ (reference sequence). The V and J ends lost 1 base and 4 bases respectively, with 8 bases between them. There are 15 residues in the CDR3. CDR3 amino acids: CASSLGNSGANVLTF. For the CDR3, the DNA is TGTGCCAGCAGCTTAGGGAATTCAGGGGCCAACGTCCTGACTTTC.

Here the CDR3 reads CASTSLGSPRQFF. The CDR3 DNA sequence: TGTGCCAGCACCTCCCTCGGGTCCCCGAGGCAGTTCTTC. This rearrangement joins TRBV7-2 to TRBJ2-1; D remains ambiguous. Germline lookup yields CDR1 SGHTA and CDR2 FQGNSA. V was pared by 7 bases and J by 12 bases, with 19 bases between. The CDR3 extends over 13 amino acids. Combining the CDR3 with reference TRBV7-2 and TRBJ2-1 gives the whole variable domain GAGVSQSPSNKVTEKGKDVELRCDPISGHTALYWYRQSLGQGLEFLIYFQGNSAPDKSGLPSDRFSAERTGGSVSTLTIQRTQQEDSAVYLCASTSLGSPRQFFGPGTRLTVL.

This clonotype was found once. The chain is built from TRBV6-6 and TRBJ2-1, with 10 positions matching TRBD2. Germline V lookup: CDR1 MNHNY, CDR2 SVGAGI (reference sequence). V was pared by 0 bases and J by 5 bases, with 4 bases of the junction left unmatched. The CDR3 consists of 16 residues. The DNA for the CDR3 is TGTGCCAGCAGTTACTCGAAGGGGACTAGCGACAATGAGCAGTTCTTC. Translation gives CASSYSKGTSDNEQFF.

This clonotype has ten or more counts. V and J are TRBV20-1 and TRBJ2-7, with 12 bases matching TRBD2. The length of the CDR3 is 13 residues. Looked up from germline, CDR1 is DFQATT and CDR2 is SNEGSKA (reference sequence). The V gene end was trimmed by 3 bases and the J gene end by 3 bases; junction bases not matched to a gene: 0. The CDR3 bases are TGCAGTGCTAGGACTAGCGGGAGCTACGAGCAGTACTTC. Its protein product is CSARTSGSYEQYF.

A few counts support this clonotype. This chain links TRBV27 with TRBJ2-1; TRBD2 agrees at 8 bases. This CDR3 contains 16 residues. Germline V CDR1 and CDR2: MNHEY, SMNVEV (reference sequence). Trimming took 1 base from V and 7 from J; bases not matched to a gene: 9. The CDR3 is CASSLWDIAGHNEQFF. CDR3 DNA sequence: TGTGCCAGCAGTTTATGGGACATAGCGGGACATAATGAGCAGTTCTTC.

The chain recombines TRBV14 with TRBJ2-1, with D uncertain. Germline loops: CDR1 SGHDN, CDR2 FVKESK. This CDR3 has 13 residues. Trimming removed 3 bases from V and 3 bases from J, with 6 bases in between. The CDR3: CASSHEYYNEQFF. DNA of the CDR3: TGTGCCAGCAGCCACGAATACTACAATGAGCAGTTCTTC.

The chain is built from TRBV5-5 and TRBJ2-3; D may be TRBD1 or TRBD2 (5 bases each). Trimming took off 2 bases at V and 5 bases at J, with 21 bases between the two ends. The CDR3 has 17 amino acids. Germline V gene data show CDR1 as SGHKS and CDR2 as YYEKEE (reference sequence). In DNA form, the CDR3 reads TGTGCCAGCAGCTTAAAGAACCCCCAGGCTGGGGGAGATACGCAGTATTTT. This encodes CASSLKNPQAGGDTQYF.

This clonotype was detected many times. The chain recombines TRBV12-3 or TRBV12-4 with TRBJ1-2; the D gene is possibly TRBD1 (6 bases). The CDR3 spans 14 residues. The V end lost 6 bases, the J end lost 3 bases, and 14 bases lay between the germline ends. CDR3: CASSLGGQHYGYTF. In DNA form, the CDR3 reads TGTGCCAGCAGCCTGGGGGGGCAGCACTATGGCTACACCTTC.

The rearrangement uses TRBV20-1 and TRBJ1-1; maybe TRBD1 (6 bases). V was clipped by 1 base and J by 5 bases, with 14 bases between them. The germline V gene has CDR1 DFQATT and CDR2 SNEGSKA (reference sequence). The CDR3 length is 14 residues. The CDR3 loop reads CSARADNRATEAFF. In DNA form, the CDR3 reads TGCAGTGCTAGAGCAGACAACAGGGCAACTGAAGCTTTCTTT.